The clone carrying this T cell receptor (beta chain) was counted a few times. Its specificity is unknown. CDR1 and CDR2 (germline): DFQATT, SNEGSKA (reference sequence). V shed 4 bases and J 2 bases; nucleotides not matched to a gene: 9. This CDR3 region has 16 residues. The sample originates from a study of blood T cells in healthy people across ages. Overall study findings and caveats: The study regarded diversity estimates from one million T cells as underestimates.

A second PCR of roughly 7 to 11 cycles used a sample-barcoded 5' primer and a J-beta primer mix. TCRdb reprocessed the 5' RACE reads with MiXCR, giving one entry per CDR3 protein. The sample includes more than 750,000 distinct CDR3 sequences, under 35% of them seen just once. The data were also submitted as part of a second study, on T cells of mothers and their children. That publication notes: Over 9.5 million TCR beta CDR3 reads were obtained from each mother, and roughly 3 million from each child.

The sequencing input was blood. The receptor was isolated from a woman between 40 and 55 years old in good health. The rearrangement uses TRBV20-1 and TRBJ1-3; 9 nucleotides line up with TRBD1. The CDR3 region has the DNA TGCAGTGCTATACCGGGACAGGGAGGCGCTGGAAACACCATATATTTT. Protein product: CSAIPGQGGAGNTIYF.